Reported below is one TCR beta chain. A read error may account for a junction end that differs from germline. From about 0.5 ug of total RNA, TCR beta-specific cDNA was reverse-transcribed using a constant-region primer. Library construction for TCR beta comprised three nested multiplex PCR rounds performed with slightly modified ARM-PCR. Researchers ran the first two PCR rounds for ten to eleven cycles each with TRBV1-TRBV30 forward primers and a C-beta reverse primer. TCRdb reanalysed the multiplex PCR reads using MiXCR and keeps one entry per CDR3 protein. The sample carries more than 70,000 distinct CDR3 sequences, approximately 77% recorded once. The entry originates in a study of tumor-infiltrating lymphocytes in primary liver carcinoma. On the study more broadly: Sample counts of productive TCRbeta reads spanned roughly 3.5 to 7.5 million; these counts were similar across tissue types.

The CDR3 consists of 14 residues. The germline CDR1 and CDR2 sequences are SQVTM and ANQGSEA. Co-extracted RNA and DNA came from around 18-30 mg of unsorted bulk tissue. By surgical resection, the patients were treated for their primary liver carcinoma. Samples came from superior, inferior, lateral poles and tumor centre. Viable tumor cells exceeded 80% in all tumor samples. Specimen: liver tumor tissue from sampling region 1. The subset was: tumor region T1, superior pole. The TCR comes from a man aged 40-50 years with primary liver carcinoma and hepatitis B virus infection. J is TRBJ2-3 and V is TRBV29-1; D not resolved. CDR3: CSVVVVTTTDTQYF. The CDR3 DNA reads TGCAGCGTCGTTGTGGTGACCACTACTGATACGCAGTACTTT.